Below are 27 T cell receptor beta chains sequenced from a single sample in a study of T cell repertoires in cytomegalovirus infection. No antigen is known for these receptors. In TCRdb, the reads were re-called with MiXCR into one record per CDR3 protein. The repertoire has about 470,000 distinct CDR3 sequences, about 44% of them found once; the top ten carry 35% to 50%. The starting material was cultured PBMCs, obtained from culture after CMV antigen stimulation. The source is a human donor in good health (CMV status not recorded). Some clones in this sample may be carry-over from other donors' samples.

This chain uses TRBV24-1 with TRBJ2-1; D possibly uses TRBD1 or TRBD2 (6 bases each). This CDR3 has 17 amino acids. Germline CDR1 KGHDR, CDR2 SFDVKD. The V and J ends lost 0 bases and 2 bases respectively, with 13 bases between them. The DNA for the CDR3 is TGTGCCACCAGTGATTTGGATTTGCGGGACACCTACAATGAGCAGTTCTTC. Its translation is CATSDLDLRDTYNEQFF.

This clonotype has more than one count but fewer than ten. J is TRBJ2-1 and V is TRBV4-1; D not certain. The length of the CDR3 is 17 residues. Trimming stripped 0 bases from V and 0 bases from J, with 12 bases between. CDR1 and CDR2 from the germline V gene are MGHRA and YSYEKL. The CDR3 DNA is TGCGCCAGCAGCCAAGATTCCTACCTAAGCTCCTACAATGAGCAGTTCTTC. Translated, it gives CASSQDSYLSSYNEQFF.

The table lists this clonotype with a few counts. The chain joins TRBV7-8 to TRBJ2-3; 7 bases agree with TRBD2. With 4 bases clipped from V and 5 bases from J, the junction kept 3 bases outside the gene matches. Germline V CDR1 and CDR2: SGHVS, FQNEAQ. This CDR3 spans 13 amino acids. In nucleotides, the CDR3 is TGTGCCAGCAGCTGGGGCGGGGGAGATACGCAGTATTTT. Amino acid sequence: CASSWGGGDTQYF.

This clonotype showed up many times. CDR3: CASSLRGGHLPEAFF. The CDR3 DNA reads as TGTGCCAGCAGCTTACGGGGGGGACACCTCCCTGAAGCTTTCTTT. The chain combines TRBV7-2 with TRBJ1-1; possibly TRBD1 for D (6 bases). Germline values: CDR1 SGHTA, CDR2 FQGNSA. This CDR3 region has 15 residues. With 2 bases removed from V and 6 bases from J, the gap between germline ends came to 16 bases.

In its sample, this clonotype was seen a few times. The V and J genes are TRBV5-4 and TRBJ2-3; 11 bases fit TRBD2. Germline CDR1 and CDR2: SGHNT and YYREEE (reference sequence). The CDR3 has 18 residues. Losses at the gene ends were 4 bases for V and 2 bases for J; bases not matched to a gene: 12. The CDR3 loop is CASSLAPGLADYTDTQYF. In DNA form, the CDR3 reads TGTGCCAGCAGCCTGGCTCCGGGACTAGCGGACTACACAGATACGCAGTATTTT.

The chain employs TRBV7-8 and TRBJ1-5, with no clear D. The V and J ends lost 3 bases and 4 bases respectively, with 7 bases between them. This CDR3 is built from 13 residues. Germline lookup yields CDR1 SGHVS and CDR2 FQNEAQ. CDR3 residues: CASSFRHNQPQHF. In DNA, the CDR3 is TGTGCCAGCAGCTTTCGACATAATCAGCCCCAGCATTTT.

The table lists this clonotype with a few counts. Here the CDR3 DNA reads TGTGCCAGCAAACAGGGGAACATTCAGTACTTC. Its protein is CASKQGNIQYF. This chain links TRBV2 with TRBJ2-4, with 7 bases lining up with TRBD1. This CDR3 is 11 amino acids long. In germline, CDR1 is SNHLY, CDR2 FYNNEI. Losses at the gene ends were 7 bases for V and 7 bases for J; bases not matched to a gene: 1.

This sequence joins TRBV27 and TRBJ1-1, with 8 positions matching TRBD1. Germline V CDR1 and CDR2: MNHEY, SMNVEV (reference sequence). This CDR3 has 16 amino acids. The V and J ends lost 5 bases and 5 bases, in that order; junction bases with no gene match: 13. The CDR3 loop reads CASSLTGVNRGTEAFF. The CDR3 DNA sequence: TGTGCCAGCAGTCTAACAGGGGTTAACAGGGGGACTGAAGCTTTCTTT.

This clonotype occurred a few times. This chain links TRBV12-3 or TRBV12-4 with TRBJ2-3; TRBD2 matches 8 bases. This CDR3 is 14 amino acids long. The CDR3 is CVSGGSQTTDTQYF. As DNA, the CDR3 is TGTGTCTCGGGGGGGTCTCAAACTACAGATACGCAGTATTTT.

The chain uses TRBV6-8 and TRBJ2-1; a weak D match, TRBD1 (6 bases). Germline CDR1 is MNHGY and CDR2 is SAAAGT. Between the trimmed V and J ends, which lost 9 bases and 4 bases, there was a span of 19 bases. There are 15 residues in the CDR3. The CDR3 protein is CASLSRDKGYNEQFF. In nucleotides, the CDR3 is TGTGCCAGTCTCTCCCGGGACAAAGGATACAATGAGCAGTTCTTC.

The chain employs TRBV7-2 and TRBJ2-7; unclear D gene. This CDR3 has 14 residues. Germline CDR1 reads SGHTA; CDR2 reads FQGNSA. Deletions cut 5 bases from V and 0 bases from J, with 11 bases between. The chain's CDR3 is CASSLLPPSYEQYF. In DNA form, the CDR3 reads TGTGCCAGCAGCCTATTACCTCCCTCCTACGAGCAGTACTTC.

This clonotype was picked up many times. CDR3 in amino acids: CASRPAPARADEQYF. CDR3 nucleotides: TGTGCCAGCCGGCCCGCGCCGGCCAGGGCTGACGAGCAGTACTTC. The genes are TRBV7-2 and TRBJ2-7; TRBD1 might be the D (5 bases). The CDR3 spans 15 residues. Germline loops: CDR1 SGHTA, CDR2 FQGNSA. The V gene lost 8 bases and the J gene lost 5 bases, with 22 bases spanning the gap.

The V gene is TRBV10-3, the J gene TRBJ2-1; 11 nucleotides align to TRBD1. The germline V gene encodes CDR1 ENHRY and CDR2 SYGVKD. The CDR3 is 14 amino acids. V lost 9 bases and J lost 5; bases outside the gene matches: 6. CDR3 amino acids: CAIRGGQGDNEQFF. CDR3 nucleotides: TGTGCCATTCGCGGGGGACAGGGGGACAATGAGCAGTTCTTC.

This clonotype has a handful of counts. CDR3 nucleotide sequence: TGCAGTGCTAAGGGGGAGCGGGAAGGGCAGCCCCAGCATTTT. It encodes CSAKGEREGQPQHF. V and J are TRBV20-1 and TRBJ1-5; possibly TRBD1 for D (6 bases). Between the trimmed V and J ends, which lost 4 bases and 7 bases, there was a span of 17 bases. There are 14 residues in the CDR3. Germline values: CDR1 DFQATT, CDR2 SNEGSKA (reference sequence).

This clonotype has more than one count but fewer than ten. CDR3 sequence reads: CASSKLPGQVNEKLFF. The CDR3 bases are TGTGCCAGCAGCAAACTCCCCGGACAAGTTAATGAAAAACTGTTTTTT. V gene TRBV27 combines with J gene TRBJ1-4, with a weak D call TRBD1 (5 bases). V was clipped by 6 bases and J by 4 bases, with 18 bases between them. This CDR3 contains 16 residues. Germline CDR1 is MNHEY and CDR2 is SMNVEV (reference sequence).

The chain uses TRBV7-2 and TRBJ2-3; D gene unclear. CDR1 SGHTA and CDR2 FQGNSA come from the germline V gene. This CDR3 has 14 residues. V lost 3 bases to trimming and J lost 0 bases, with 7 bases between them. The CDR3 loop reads CASSFRQSTDTQYF. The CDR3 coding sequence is TGTGCCAGCAGCTTCCGGCAGAGCACAGATACGCAGTATTTT.

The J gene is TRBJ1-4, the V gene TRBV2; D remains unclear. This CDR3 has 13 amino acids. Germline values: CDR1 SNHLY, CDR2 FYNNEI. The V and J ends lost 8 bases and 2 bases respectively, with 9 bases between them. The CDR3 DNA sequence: TGTGCCAGCGAGGGTACTACTAATGAAAAACTGTTTTTT. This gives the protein CASEGTTNEKLFF.

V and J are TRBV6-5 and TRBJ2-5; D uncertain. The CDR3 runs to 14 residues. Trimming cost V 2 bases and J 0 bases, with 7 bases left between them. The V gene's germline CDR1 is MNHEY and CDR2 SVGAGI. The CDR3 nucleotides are TGTGCCAGCAGTTACGATCAGTACCAAGAGACCCAGTACTTC. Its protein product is CASSYDQYQETQYF.

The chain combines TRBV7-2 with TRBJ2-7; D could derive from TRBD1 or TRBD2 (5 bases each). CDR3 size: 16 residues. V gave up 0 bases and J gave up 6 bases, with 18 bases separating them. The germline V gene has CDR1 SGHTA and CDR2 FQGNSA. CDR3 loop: CASSLAWDPPWGEQYF. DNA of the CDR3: TGTGCCAGCAGCTTAGCGTGGGACCCCCCCTGGGGCGAGCAGTACTTC.

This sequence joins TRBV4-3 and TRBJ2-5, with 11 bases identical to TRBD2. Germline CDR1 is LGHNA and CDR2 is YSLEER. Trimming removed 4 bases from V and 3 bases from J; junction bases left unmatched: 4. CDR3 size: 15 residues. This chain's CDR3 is CASSRSGRAEETQYF. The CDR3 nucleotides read TGCGCCAGCAGCCGTAGCGGGAGGGCCGAAGAGACCCAGTACTTC.

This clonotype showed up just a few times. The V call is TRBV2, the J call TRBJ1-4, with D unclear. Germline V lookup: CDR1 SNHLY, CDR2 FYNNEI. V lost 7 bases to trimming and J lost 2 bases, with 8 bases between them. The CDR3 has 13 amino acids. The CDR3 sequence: CASKRTTNEKLFF. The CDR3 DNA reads TGTGCCAGCAAGAGGACCACTAATGAAAAACTGTTTTTT.

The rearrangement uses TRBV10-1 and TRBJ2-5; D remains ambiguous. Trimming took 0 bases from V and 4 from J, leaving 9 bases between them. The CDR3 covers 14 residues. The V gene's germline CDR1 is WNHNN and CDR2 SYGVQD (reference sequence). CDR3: CASSESVDPETQYF. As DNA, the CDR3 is TGCGCCAGCAGTGAGTCGGTGGACCCAGAGACCCAGTACTTC.

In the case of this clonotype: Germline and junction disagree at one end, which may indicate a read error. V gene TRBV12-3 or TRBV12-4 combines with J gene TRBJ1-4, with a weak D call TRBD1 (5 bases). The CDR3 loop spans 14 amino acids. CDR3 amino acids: CASSLLLTGGAPVF. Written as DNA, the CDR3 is TGTGCCAGCAGTTTATTATTGACTGGAGGGGCGCCGGTTTTT.

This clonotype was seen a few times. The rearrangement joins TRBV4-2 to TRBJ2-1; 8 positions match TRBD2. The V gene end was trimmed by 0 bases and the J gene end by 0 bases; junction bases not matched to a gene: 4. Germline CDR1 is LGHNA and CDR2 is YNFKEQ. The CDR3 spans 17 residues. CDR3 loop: CASSQDLRGGSYNEQFF. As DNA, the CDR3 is TGTGCCAGCAGCCAAGATCTTCGGGGGGGCTCCTACAATGAGCAGTTCTTC.

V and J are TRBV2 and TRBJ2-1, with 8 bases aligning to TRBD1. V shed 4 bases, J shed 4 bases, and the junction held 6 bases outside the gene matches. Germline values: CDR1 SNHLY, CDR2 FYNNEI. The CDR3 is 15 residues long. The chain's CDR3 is CASSVLGQAYNEQFF. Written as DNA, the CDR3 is TGTGCCAGCAGTGTTCTGGGACAGGCTTACAATGAGCAGTTCTTC.

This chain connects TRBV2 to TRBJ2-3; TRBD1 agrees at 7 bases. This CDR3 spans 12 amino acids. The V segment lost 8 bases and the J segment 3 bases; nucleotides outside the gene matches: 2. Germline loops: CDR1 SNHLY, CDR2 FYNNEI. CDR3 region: CASGTETDTQYF. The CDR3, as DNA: TGTGCCAGCGGGACAGAGACAGATACGCAGTATTTT.

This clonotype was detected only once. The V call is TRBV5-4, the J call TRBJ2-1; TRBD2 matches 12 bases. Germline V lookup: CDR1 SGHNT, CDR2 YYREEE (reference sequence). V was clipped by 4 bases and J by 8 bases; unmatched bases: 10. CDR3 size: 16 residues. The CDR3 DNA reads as TGTGCCAGCAGCGAACCTAGCGGGAGGGCCCTCGATGAGCAGTTCTTC. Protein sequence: CASSEPSGRALDEQFF.